These 3 T cell receptor beta chains share one sample of origin, sequenced in a study of response to subunit inactivated influenza vaccine. Each CDR3 protein gets one entry after TCRdb re-called the RT-PCR reads with MiXCR. The table includes around 580,000 distinct CDR3 sequences, approximately 12% detected once. The source was PBMCs from blood, collected on the day of vaccination. All receptors come from a man in his forties or fifties who received an inactivated influenza vaccine.

This clonotype was found a few times. This sequence joins TRBV5-1 and TRBJ2-5, with D possibly TRBD2 on 5 matching bases. This CDR3 region has 14 residues. V was clipped by 5 bases and J by 3 bases, with 14 bases between them. Germline values: CDR1 SGHRS, CDR2 YFSETQ. CDR3 residues: CASSFGSGEETQYF. The CDR3 nucleotides are TGCGCCAGCAGTTTTGGGTCCGGGGAAGAGACCCAGTACTTC.

This clonotype was detected only a few times. The chain is built from TRBV7-3 and TRBJ2-4; 9 bases fit TRBD1. Germline-derived CDR1 and CDR2 are SGHTA and FQGTGA. This CDR3 contains 20 residues. After removal of 0 bases from V and 0 bases from J, the junction contained 12 bases not matched to a gene. The CDR3 DNA follows: TGTGCCAGCAGCTTAACGGACAGGGGTTACTACAATAGAGCCAAAAACATTCAGTACTTC. Translation gives CASSLTDRGYYNRAKNIQYF.

This clonotype occurred a few times. This chain uses TRBV7-6 with TRBJ2-3, with a weak D call TRBD1 (5 bases). Trimming pared 2 bases from V and 2 bases from J, leaving 11 bases between. The CDR3 is made up of 15 amino acids. Germline CDR1 is SGHVS and CDR2 is FNYEAQ. CDR3 nucleotides: TGTGCCAGCAGCTTACTAGACAGAGACACAGATACGCAGTATTTT. Translation: CASSLLDRDTDTQYF.